A single sample gave rise to the 25 T cell receptor beta chains below, sequenced in a study of neurological immune-mediated disorders. TCRdb re-analysed the 5' RACE reads in MiXCR, keeping a single row per CDR3 protein. The sample includes approximately 41,000 distinct CDR3 sequences, roughly 2.5% seen only once; the top ten take more than 10%. Sequencing input: PBMCs. These receptors all come from a man between 25 and 39 years old with multiple sclerosis.

A few counts support this clonotype. The junction differs from germline at one of its ends, possibly a read error. This chain uses TRBV3-1 with TRBJ2-1; 12 bases are shared with TRBD1. This CDR3 has 21 residues. Germline assignment: CDR1 LGHDT and CDR2 YNNKEL (reference sequence). The DNA for the CDR3 is TGTGCCAACAGCCAAGCCCCCCGGGACAGGGGGCTATTTTTTAGGTACAATGAGCAGTTCTTC. Encoded protein: CANSQAPRDRGLFFRYNEQFF.

This clonotype was observed many times. The CDR3 reads CASSEGGTYAYEQYF. The CDR3 nucleotides are TGTGCCAGCAGTGAAGGTGGGACTTATGCCTACGAGCAGTACTTC. This chain uses TRBV6-2 or TRBV6-3 with TRBJ2-7, with D maybe TRBD2 (6 bases). Germline V gene sequence: CDR1 MNHEY, CDR2 SVGEGT. The CDR3 is made up of 15 amino acids. Trimming pared 5 bases from V and 2 bases from J, leaving 16 bases between.

Ten or more counts support this clonotype. The genes are TRBV5-1 and TRBJ2-7; 10 positions agree with TRBD2. Germline CDR1 is SGHRS and CDR2 is YFSETQ. J lost 4 bases, V lost 3 bases, and 4 bases had no gene match. The CDR3 length is 14 residues. CDR3 region: CASSWGTSDYEQYF. The CDR3 bases are TGCGCCAGCAGCTGGGGGACTAGCGATTACGAGCAGTACTTC.

At least ten counts were recorded for this clonotype. J is TRBJ1-2 and V is TRBV7-2, with D hard to call. Germline CDR1 and CDR2: SGHTA and FQGNSA. CDR3 size: 12 residues. V was pared by 2 bases and J by 6 bases, with 7 bases between. Here the CDR3 DNA reads TGTGCCAGCAGCTTAAGGGTAGATGGCTACACCTTC. Its translation: CASSLRVDGYTF.

This clonotype has a count of ten or more. This rearrangement joins TRBV6-5 to TRBJ2-1; D unresolved. The germline V gene has CDR1 MNHEY and CDR2 SVGAGI. V lost 4 bases and J lost 6, with 16 bases in between. The CDR3 has 15 amino acids. The CDR3 here is CASSSGRVGFNEQFF. For the CDR3, the DNA is TGTGCCAGCAGTTCTGGCCGGGTAGGGTTCAATGAGCAGTTCTTC.

There are many counts of this clonotype. This chain uses TRBV6-5 with TRBJ2-3, with TRBD2 matching over 7 bases. J gave up 2 bases and V 3 bases, and 8 bases lay outside the gene matches. CDR1 and CDR2 from the germline V gene are MNHEY and SVGAGI. The CDR3 spans 16 residues. The CDR3 here is CASSYSGGSATDTQYF. In nucleotides, the CDR3 is TGTGCCAGCAGTTATAGCGGCGGGAGTGCCACAGATACGCAGTATTTT.

This clonotype showed up many times. The rearrangement links TRBV20-1 to TRBJ2-1; 7 nucleotides line up with TRBD2. V lost 3 bases, J lost 8 bases, and 13 bases stayed unmatched. The CDR3 has 15 residues. Looked up from germline, CDR1 is DFQATT and CDR2 is SNEGSKA (reference sequence). CDR3 bases: TGCAGTGCTAGCCCTCTAGCGGACGACATCCATGAGCAGTTCTTC. Its protein is CSASPLADDIHEQFF.

Many counts were recorded for this clonotype. The gene calls are TRBV5-6 and TRBJ2-7; TRBD1 might be the D (6 bases). This CDR3 has 15 residues. The germline CDR1 and CDR2 sequences are SGHDT and YYEEEE. The ends were cut back, 0 bases at V and 5 bases at J, with 15 bases in the middle. CDR3 sequence (DNA): TGTGCCAGCAGCTTGGCAGTAACAGGGTCCGACGAGCAGTACTTC. Its translation is CASSLAVTGSDEQYF.

Ten or more counts support this clonotype. The rearrangement joins TRBV14 to TRBJ2-2; D gene uncertain. The germline V and J ends were trimmed by 3 bases and 4 bases, with 3 bases remaining between them. Germline values: CDR1 SGHDN, CDR2 FVKESK. The CDR3 runs to 12 residues. The CDR3 DNA is TGTGCCAGCAGCCAGTTCACCGGGGAGCTGTTTTTT. As protein: CASSQFTGELFF.

Many counts were recorded for this clonotype. The chain has TRBV6-6 and TRBJ2-5; 13 nucleotides line up with TRBD2. The length of the CDR3 is 15 residues. V trimming: 7 bases; J trimming: 5 bases; junction bases outside the gene matches: 7. Looked up from germline, CDR1 is MNHNY and CDR2 is SVGAGI (reference sequence). CDR3 coding DNA: TGTGCCAGCACCAGACTAGCGGGAGGTCACGAGACCCAGTACTTC. Protein product: CASTRLAGGHETQYF.

This clonotype was counted only a few times. This chain connects TRBV9 to TRBJ1-1, with D unresolved. V was cut by 5 bases and J by 1 base, with 18 bases left in between. The CDR3 covers 16 residues. Germline lookup yields CDR1 SGDLS and CDR2 YYNGEE. The DNA of the CDR3 is TGTGCCAGCAGAAAATTACCCTACTCGGAGAACACTGAAGCTTTCTTT. It yields the protein CASRKLPYSENTEAFF.

This clonotype has ten or more counts. The chain recombines TRBV12-3 or TRBV12-4 with TRBJ1-2; no reliable D call. The ends were cut back, 5 bases at V and 6 bases at J, with 19 bases in the middle. This CDR3 is 15 amino acids long. Here the CDR3 DNA reads TGTGCCAGCAGTGAGGGCAGCAGTGTCCTCAATGGCTACACCTTC. Its protein is CASSEGSSVLNGYTF.

Many counts were recorded for this clonotype. The J gene is TRBJ1-1, the V gene TRBV7-8; D is unresolved. This CDR3 is built from 13 residues. Germline CDR1 and CDR2: SGHVS and FQNEAQ. Trimming pared 2 bases from V and 0 bases from J, leaving 4 bases between. This CDR3 reads CASSLLMNTEAFF. CDR3 DNA sequence: TGTGCCAGCAGCTTACTTATGAACACTGAAGCTTTCTTT.

In this sample, this clonotype turned up many times. The chain combines TRBV20-1 with TRBJ2-5, with D possibly matching TRBD2 (6 bases). The CDR3 contains 13 residues. Germline lookup yields CDR1 DFQATT and CDR2 SNEGSKA (reference sequence). Trimming left V 5 bases short and J 5 bases short, with 15 bases between. The CDR3 here is CSASWGRRETQYF. The CDR3 nucleotides read TGCAGTGCTTCTTGGGGGAGGCGGGAGACCCAGTACTTC.

Many counts were recorded for this clonotype. The chain uses TRBV4-2 and TRBJ2-1; D is unclear. V was shortened by 0 bases and J by 6 bases, with 9 bases between the two germline ends. This CDR3 spans 14 amino acids. Germline assignment: CDR1 LGHNA and CDR2 YNFKEQ. The DNA of the CDR3 is TGTGCCAGCAGCCAAGAGCGTCTGAGCAATGAGCAGTTCTTC. This gives the protein CASSQERLSNEQFF.

At least ten counts were recorded for this clonotype. This chain connects TRBV6-2 or TRBV6-3 to TRBJ2-2; the D is unclear. Germline V gene data show CDR1 as MNHEY and CDR2 as SVGEGT. The CDR3 runs 14 residues. V was clipped by 6 bases and J by 7 bases, with 15 bases between them. CDR3 DNA sequence: TGTGCCAGCAGAAGTGGTGAAGCAAGCGGGGAGCTGTTTTTT. It codes for CASRSGEASGELFF.

The V call is TRBV5-1, the J call TRBJ2-3; 8 bases fit TRBD2. Trimming at V came to 1 base and at J to 0 bases, leaving 16 bases not matched to a gene. The germline CDR1 and CDR2 sequences are SGHRS and YFSETQ. The CDR3 sequence is 20 residues long. In nucleotides, the CDR3 is TGCGCCAGCAGCTTGCCGTGGGGCGGACTAGCAAAATCTAGCACAGATACGCAGTATTTT. Encoded protein: CASSLPWGGLAKSSTDTQYF.

This clonotype was counted many times. The gene calls are TRBV5-1 and TRBJ2-5; 7 nucleotides align to TRBD2. The CDR3 runs 13 residues. The V gene end was trimmed by 4 bases and the J gene end by 1 base; junction bases not matched to a gene: 1. The germline gives CDR1 SGHRS, CDR2 YFSETQ. Here the CDR3 DNA reads TGCGCCAGCAGCGGCGGGGGCCAAGAGACCCAGTACTTC. Its translation is CASSGGGQETQYF.

To note about this clonotype: Since a much larger clone is just one base distant, this may be a read error. This chain connects TRBV7-2 to TRBJ1-1; tentatively, D is TRBD1 (6 bases). CDR1 and CDR2 (germline): SGHTA, FQGNSA. Trimming stripped 7 bases from V and 8 bases from J, with 11 bases between. The CDR3 has 11 residues. This chain's CDR3 is CASIRDREAFF. CDR3 DNA: TGTGCCAGCATCAGAGACAGGGAAGCTTTCTTT. The full variable domain, in which reference TRBV7-2 and TRBJ1-1 provide the parts outside the CDR3, is GAGVSQSPSNKVTEKGKDVELRCDPISGHTALYWYRQSLGQGLEFLIYFQGNSAPDKSGLPSDRFSAERTGGSVSTLTIQRTQQEDSAVYLCASIRDREAFFGQGTRLTVV.

This clonotype was picked up many times. V and J are TRBV6-5 and TRBJ2-1; TRBD1 matches 8 bases. The CDR3 totals 15 residues. Germline lookup yields CDR1 MNHEY and CDR2 SVGAGI. Germline trimming cut 5 bases from V and 1 base from J; bases unmatched to any gene: 4. As DNA, the CDR3 is TGTGCCAGCAGTATAAACAGGGGGTCCTACAATGAGCAGTTCTTC. The encoded protein is CASSINRGSYNEQFF.

This clonotype was seen ten or more times. The chain joins TRBV20-1 to TRBJ2-3, with TRBD2 matching over 8 bases. The CDR3 is 15 amino acids. The germline gives CDR1 DFQATT, CDR2 SNEGSKA (reference sequence). With 6 bases clipped from V and 0 bases from J, the junction kept 8 bases outside the gene matches. For the CDR3, the DNA is TGCAGTGCCCTCGGGCTAGCGGGCAGCACAGATACGCAGTATTTT. This encodes CSALGLAGSTDTQYF.

This clonotype was observed many times. The chain couples TRBV6-5 to TRBJ1-5; 8 bases agree with TRBD1. This CDR3 has 15 amino acids. After removal of 6 bases from V and 3 bases from J, the junction contained 7 bases not matched to a gene. CDR1 and CDR2 from the germline V gene are MNHEY and SVGAGI. CDR3 residues: CASSPDRGDNQPQHF. As DNA, the CDR3 is TGTGCCAGCAGCCCCGACAGGGGAGACAATCAGCCCCAGCATTTT.

This clonotype showed up many times. The gene calls are TRBV5-1 and TRBJ2-2, with a possible D match to TRBD1 (5 bases). This CDR3 contains 15 residues. The V gene lost 5 bases and the J gene lost 2 bases, with 13 bases spanning the gap. Germline V gene lookup returns CDR1 SGHRS and CDR2 YFSETQ. CDR3 sequence (DNA): TGCGCCAGCAGTTTACAGGTTTCTAACACCGGGGAGCTGTTTTTT. Translation: CASSLQVSNTGELFF.

This clonotype was picked up many times. This chain connects TRBV12-3 or TRBV12-4 to TRBJ2-7, with TRBD2 identical over 11 bases. The DNA end favors TRBJ2-1, so the J call may be wrong. CDR3 length: 17 amino acids. The CDR3 nucleotides read TGTGCCAGCAGTCCTAAAACAGGACTAGCGGGCTCCTACGAGCAGTTCTTC. Amino acids: CASSPKTGLAGSYEQFF.

This clonotype was found many times. V is TRBV12-3 or TRBV12-4 and J is TRBJ2-2, with a possible D match to TRBD2 (5 bases). There are 14 residues in the CDR3. V was pared by 2 bases and J by 7 bases, with 11 bases between. CDR3 nucleotides: TGTGCCAGCAGTTTACCGGGGTTTGTCGGGGAGCTGTTTTTT. Its protein is CASSLPGFVGELFF.